This is a list of T cell receptor beta chains from one sample in a study of read filtering for tumor transcriptome and immune sequencing. Using its own MiXCR run on the reads, TCRdb lists one record per CDR3 protein. Among 50,000 or so distinct CDR3 sequences listed, about an eighth were seen once. The sample was a population of CD138-negative cells sorted from bone marrow. These receptors all stem from a donor at least 40 years old with multiple myeloma. CDR3s include the opening cysteine and the closing phenylalanine or tryptophan. Fields, in order: CDR3 length, J gene, V gene, D gene, clone size, CDR3 DNA, CDR3 protein. The D gene is left open where the match is weak. Size tells how often a clone was seen (once, few, many) or the class of an expanded clone, and some rows leave it out.

cdr3_length: 13
j_call: TRBJ1-2
v_call: TRBV5-6
d_call: -
clone_size: many
cdr3_nt: TGTGCCAGCAGCGTCGGAGGGATCTATGGCTACACCTTC
cdr3_aa: CASSVGGIYGYTF

cdr3_length: 15
j_call: TRBJ1-6
v_call: TRBV7-2
d_call: -
clone_size: many
cdr3_nt: TGTGCCAGCAGCTTTCTCCAGGCCCCCGATTCACCCCTCCACTTT
cdr3_aa: CASSFLQAPDSPLHF

cdr3_length: 17
j_call: TRBJ2-1
v_call: TRBV7-9
d_call: TRBD2
clone_size: many
cdr3_nt: TGTGCCAGCAGTCAACGAGCGGGAGGGCTGTCCTACAATGAGCAGTTCTTC
cdr3_aa: CASSQRAGGLSYNEQFF

cdr3_length: 14
j_call: TRBJ1-2
v_call: TRBV20-1
d_call: -
clone_size: many
cdr3_nt: TGCAGTGCTAGCCAGGGAAATGCTGTCTATGGCTACACCTTC
cdr3_aa: CSASQGNAVYGYTF

cdr3_length: 13
j_call: TRBJ1-4
v_call: TRBV20-1
d_call: -
clone_size: many
cdr3_nt: TGCAGTGCGAGAACAGGATTTAATGAAAAACTGTTTTTT
cdr3_aa: CSARTGFNEKLFF

cdr3_length: 15
j_call: TRBJ2-7
v_call: TRBV20-1
d_call: TRBD2
clone_size: many
cdr3_nt: TGCAGTGCTGGCGGGACTAGCGGGTTAGTCTACGAGCAGTACTTC
cdr3_aa: CSAGGTSGLVYEQYF

cdr3_length: 13
j_call: TRBJ1-5
v_call: TRBV20-1
d_call: -
clone_size: many
cdr3_nt: TGCAGTGCTAGTAGGCAGCAACATCAGCCCCAGCATTTT
cdr3_aa: CSASRQQHQPQHF

cdr3_length: 16
j_call: TRBJ2-3
v_call: TRBV7-2
d_call: TRBD2
clone_size: many
cdr3_nt: TGTGCCAGCAGCCTTCGGACTAGCGGGCGCACAGATACGCAGTATTTT
cdr3_aa: CASSLRTSGRTDTQYF

cdr3_length: 20
j_call: TRBJ2-1
v_call: TRBV7-9
d_call: TRBD2
clone_size: -
cdr3_nt: TGTGCCAGCAGCCCCACGGGACTAGCGGGACCCCCGGTCTCCTACAATGAGCAGTTCTTC
cdr3_aa: CASSPTGLAGPPVSYNEQFF

cdr3_length: 13
j_call: TRBJ2-2
v_call: TRBV29-1
d_call: -
clone_size: many
cdr3_nt: TGCAGCGCCCCGAGGGAAAACACCGGGGAGCTGTTTTTT
cdr3_aa: CSAPRENTGELFF

cdr3_length: 17
j_call: TRBJ2-1
v_call: TRBV29-1
d_call: TRBD2
clone_size: medium-sized
cdr3_nt: TGCAGCGTTGAAGACGGCGGGAGGGCCACCTCCTACAATGAGCAGTTCTTC
cdr3_aa: CSVEDGGRATSYNEQFF

cdr3_length: 15
j_call: TRBJ2-7
v_call: TRBV6-5
d_call: TRBD2
clone_size: many
cdr3_nt: TGTGCCAGCAGTTCCGACCGATTAGGGAGGGTGGAGCAGTACTTC
cdr3_aa: CASSSDRLGRVEQYF

cdr3_length: 15
j_call: TRBJ2-2
v_call: TRBV4-1
d_call: -
clone_size: many
cdr3_nt: TGCGCCAGCAGCCAAGACGGGAGAAACACCGGGGAGCTGTTTTTT
cdr3_aa: CASSQDGRNTGELFF

cdr3_length: 16
j_call: TRBJ2-3
v_call: TRBV19
d_call: TRBD2
clone_size: -
cdr3_nt: TGTGCCAGTAGTTCGCGAGCGGGAGGGAAACCAGATACGCAGTATTTT
cdr3_aa: CASSSRAGGKPDTQYF

cdr3_length: 16
j_call: TRBJ2-1
v_call: TRBV29-1
d_call: TRBD2
clone_size: -
cdr3_nt: TGCAGTGTTGAAGATCCGGTAGCGGGAGCCTACAATGAGCGGTTCTTC
cdr3_aa: CSVEDPVAGAYNERFF

cdr3_length: 16
j_call: TRBJ2-3
v_call: TRBV7-9
d_call: -
clone_size: many
cdr3_nt: TGTGCCAGCAGCCCCAGGACTAACAAAATGGCAGATACGCAGTATTTT
cdr3_aa: CASSPRTNKMADTQYF

cdr3_length: 13
j_call: TRBJ2-1
v_call: TRBV29-1
d_call: TRBD2
clone_size: many
cdr3_nt: TGCAGCGTAGTGGGACTAGCGGGAGACGAGCAGTTCTTC
cdr3_aa: CSVVGLAGDEQFF

cdr3_length: 14
j_call: TRBJ2-7
v_call: TRBV7-9
d_call: -
clone_size: -
cdr3_nt: TGTGCCGGCGGCTTAGCCGAGGGTGCCTACGAGCAGTACTTC
cdr3_aa: CAGGLAEGAYEQYF

cdr3_length: 13
j_call: TRBJ2-3
v_call: TRBV19
d_call: -
clone_size: many
cdr3_nt: TGTGCCAGTAAAGCGTGGGGCACAGATACGCAGTATTTT
cdr3_aa: CASKAWGTDTQYF

cdr3_length: 14
j_call: TRBJ2-3
v_call: TRBV9
d_call: -
clone_size: many
cdr3_nt: TGTGCCAGCAGTTCAAGTTTCAGCACAGATACGCAGTATTTT
cdr3_aa: CASSSSFSTDTQYF

cdr3_length: 14
j_call: TRBJ1-2
v_call: TRBV30
d_call: TRBD1
clone_size: many
cdr3_nt: TGTGCCTGGACCACAAAAGGTACCGGGACAGCCTACACCTTC
cdr3_aa: CAWTTKGTGTAYTF

cdr3_length: 14
j_call: TRBJ2-3
v_call: TRBV29-1
d_call: -
clone_size: many
cdr3_nt: TGCAGCGTTAATGAGGGAGCTGGCACAGATACGCAGTATTTT
cdr3_aa: CSVNEGAGTDTQYF

cdr3_length: 13
j_call: TRBJ2-1
v_call: TRBV20-1
d_call: -
clone_size: many
cdr3_nt: TGCAGTGCTAGAGCCTTCGACTACAATGAGCAGTTCTTC
cdr3_aa: CSARAFDYNEQFF

cdr3_length: 12
j_call: TRBJ2-1
v_call: TRBV7-2
d_call: -
clone_size: many
cdr3_nt: TGTGCCAGCAGCTTAGCGTACAATGGGCAGTTCTTC
cdr3_aa: CASSLAYNGQFF

cdr3_length: 14
j_call: TRBJ2-1
v_call: TRBV7-3
d_call: TRBD2
clone_size: many
cdr3_nt: TGTGCCAGCAGCTTAACGTTAGCGGGAAGTGAGCAGTTCTTC
cdr3_aa: CASSLTLAGSEQFF

cdr3_length: 17
j_call: TRBJ2-6
v_call: TRBV4-1
d_call: TRBD1
clone_size: many
cdr3_nt: TGCGCCAGCAGCCGAGGACAGGTCACCTCTGGGGCCAACGTCCTGACTTTC
cdr3_aa: CASSRGQVTSGANVLTF

cdr3_length: 14
j_call: TRBJ2-1
v_call: TRBV18
d_call: -
clone_size: many
cdr3_nt: TGTGCCAGCTCACAGGGGGATTGGGCCTATGAGCAGTTCTTC
cdr3_aa: CASSQGDWAYEQFF

cdr3_length: 14
j_call: TRBJ2-5
v_call: TRBV7-9
d_call: -
clone_size: many
cdr3_nt: TGTGCCAGCAGCTATATTGGCAGCCAAGAGACCCAGTACTTC
cdr3_aa: CASSYIGSQETQYF

cdr3_length: 14
j_call: TRBJ2-1
v_call: TRBV29-1
d_call: -
clone_size: -
cdr3_nt: TGCAGCGTTGAGGTCAGGGATTCCTACAATGAGCAGCTCTTC
cdr3_aa: CSVEVRDSYNEQLF

cdr3_length: 13
j_call: TRBJ1-1
v_call: TRBV3-1
d_call: -
clone_size: many
cdr3_nt: TGTGCCAGCAGCGACCGGGACGGCCTAGGGGCTTTCTTT
cdr3_aa: CASSDRDGLGAFF

cdr3_length: 14
j_call: TRBJ2-1
v_call: TRBV29-1
d_call: -
clone_size: -
cdr3_nt: TGCAGCGTTTTTGGAGGACTGACGGGGGATGAGCAGTTCTTC
cdr3_aa: CSVFGGLTGDEQFF

cdr3_length: 11
j_call: TRBJ2-1
v_call: TRBV7-2
d_call: TRBD1
clone_size: many
cdr3_nt: TGTGCCAGCAGCTTAGGACAGGGTACGTTCTTC
cdr3_aa: CASSLGQGTFF

cdr3_length: 13
j_call: TRBJ2-7
v_call: TRBV7-9
d_call: -
clone_size: many
cdr3_nt: TGTGCCAGCAGCGAAACAGGGTATCGCGAGCAGTACTTC
cdr3_aa: CASSETGYREQYF

cdr3_length: 13
j_call: TRBJ2-1
v_call: TRBV11-2
d_call: -
clone_size: many
cdr3_nt: TGTGCCAGCAGCTTGGTCGGGATGGGTGAGCAGTTCTTC
cdr3_aa: CASSLVGMGEQFF

cdr3_length: 14
j_call: TRBJ2-2
v_call: TRBV7-2
d_call: -
clone_size: many
cdr3_nt: TGTGCCAGCAGCTCTCGGACAGTGTCCGGGGAGCTGTTTTTT
cdr3_aa: CASSSRTVSGELFF

cdr3_length: 12
j_call: TRBJ1-1
v_call: TRBV12-3/TRBV12-4
d_call: -
clone_size: many
cdr3_nt: TGTGCCAGCAGTCGTTTAAACACTGAAGCTTTCTTT
cdr3_aa: CASSRLNTEAFF

cdr3_length: 16
j_call: TRBJ2-5
v_call: TRBV13
d_call: -
clone_size: many
cdr3_nt: TGTGCCAGCAGCTTAGCGCGGGACAGAGAGAGAGAGACCCAGTACTTC
cdr3_aa: CASSLARDRERETQYF

cdr3_length: 13
j_call: TRBJ2-5
v_call: TRBV7-2
d_call: -
clone_size: many
cdr3_nt: TGTGCCAGCAGCGTCAGGGGGGAAGAGACCCAGTACTTC
cdr3_aa: CASSVRGEETQYF

cdr3_length: 13
j_call: TRBJ1-5
v_call: TRBV18
d_call: -
clone_size: many
cdr3_nt: TGTGCCAGCTCACCAGGAGTGGGCCAGCCCCAGCATTTT
cdr3_aa: CASSPGVGQPQHF

cdr3_length: 12
j_call: TRBJ1-1
v_call: TRBV20-1
d_call: -
clone_size: many
cdr3_nt: TGCAGTGCTAGCCTAGGACTCCCTGAAGCTTTCTTT
cdr3_aa: CSASLGLPEAFF